In its sample, the clone carrying this T cell receptor beta chain was seen a few times. Antigen: not known. These data are taken from a study of beta chain features in type 1 diabetes. Study-level findings and limits: More deletions and fewer insertions at VDJ junctions were seen in type 1 diabetes patients. Significant though moderate, a shortening of TCRB CDR3s appeared in all four CD4+ subsets of Type 1 diabetes patients. Patients' naive, central memory and regulatory TCRB repertoires appeared more alike than those of healthy donors.

The CDR3 spans 16 residues. From germline, CDR1 is SGHRS and CDR2 YFSETQ. With 3 bases clipped from V and 2 bases from J, the junction kept 8 bases outside the gene matches. The isolated RNA, all of it, was reverse transcribed, so expressed TCRB transcripts were what got sequenced. Profiling relied on immunoSEQ multiplex PCR, and the TCRdb table lists in-frame clones only, not all of them. This sample has some 200,000 clones, with roughly a tenth found just once. The specimen was central memory CD4+ T cells from blood. The chain joins TRBV5-1 to TRBJ2-5, with 9 nucleotides matching TRBD1. The clonotype was recovered from a man aged 18 to 30 in good health. The CDR3 reads CASSWESGTGQETQYF. In DNA form, the CDR3 reads TGCGCCAGCAGCTGGGAGTCCGGGACAGGGCAAGAGACCCAGTACTTC.